The sequence of this T cell receptor (beta chain) was determined in a study of OX40 agonist ivuxolimab in advanced cancers. Study-wide background: Patients in dose escalation had liver, melanoma, kidney or head and neck cancers. Findings and limits, study-wide: Among patients with partial responses at 0.1-3.0 mg/kg, clonal expansion was among the lowest.

The CDR3 is 15 residues long. The ends lost 0 bases at V and 1 base at J; junction bases unmatched: 0. Germline lookup yields CDR1 SGHRS and CDR2 YFSETQ. TCRdb's copy holds only in-frame clones and misses some; the assay was immunoSEQ multiplex PCR. The table includes 35,000 to 45,000 clones, over 75% detected once. For this clone: The antigen is undetermined.

The clonotype originates from an adult with an advanced solid tumor such as melanoma, head and neck, liver or kidney cancer. The rearrangement joins TRBV5-1 to TRBJ2-2, with 7 nucleotides matching TRBD1. The specimen was CD4+ or CD8+ T cells sorted from blood, collected in a trial of the OX40 agonist ivuxolimab. The CDR3 bases are TGCGCCAGCAGCTTGGGACAGGGGAACACCGGGGAGCTGTTTTTT. As protein: CASSLGQGNTGELFF.